This T cell receptor beta chain was obtained from a study of cytomegalovirus exposure and HLA in healthy donors (dated 2017 in TCRdb). The study in broad terms: According to an earlier analysis of 587 of the donors, 150 million to 200 million T cells yielded roughly 100 million unique TCR beta sequences and around 300 Gb of sequence data. Rather than drawing on any new phenotypic data, the later analysis identified candidate immune exposures from TCR beta sequences and the way those sequences occurred across donors. In a later analysis, previously published TCR beta repertoires from 500 to 750 donors were re-analyzed and high-resolution HLA genotyping was added so that TCR occurrence patterns could be studied. Four to six DR-DQ haplotypes were handled as single units for association and clustering, since linkage in the cohort was strong. HLA typing included class I and class II loci at four-digit resolution. Along with the roughly 710-subject first cohort, a separate validation cohort of over 90 different subjects was used. Donor age, sex, ethnicity and CMV serostatus were compiled together with the repertoire data. Approximately 300 gigabases of sequencing data and 70 million to 100 million unique TCR sequences were included in an early release covering around 600 HLA-typed donors. The study combined high-throughput TCR immunosequencing, statistical association of individual TCRs with disease status, and machine learning to predict cytomegalovirus infection status. To decide whether each TCR beta V gene segment behaved as functional or pseudogenic, an earlier analysis of some 540 of the donors relied on high-throughput TCR beta sequencing. On average, roughly 240,000 unique TCR beta nucleotide sequences were sequenced per donor among fewer than 500 genotyped donors of the cohort, with roughly 19% of those sequences being non-productive. Every discovery cohort repertoire had been produced on one sequencing platform. A later genetic analysis took genome-wide SNP genotypes for about 55% of the 666 donors and used that subset as a discovery cohort. Typing coverage varied by locus: 629-630 donors for A, B, C, DRB1 and DQB1; roughly 510 for DQA1; some 610 for DPA1; more than 450 for DPB1. Of the roughly 410 genotyped donors, 65% to 90% were placed in the genetic ancestry cluster associated with self-reported Caucasian donors. Using immunosequencing, the study profiled T cell repertoires from about 620 subjects and related those repertoires to cytomegalovirus serostatus. The aim of the study was to test whether cataloging public T cell receptors could identify signatures of past pathogen exposure.

Preparation of the library involved the immunoSEQ multiplex PCR assay. The multiplex PCR relied on a mix of 60 forward primers for TCR Vbeta segments and 13 reverse primers for TCR Jbeta segments. A multiplex PCR assay on genomic DNA amplified the CDR3 region of rearranged TCR beta genes. On the Illumina HiSeq System, the amplified TCR beta libraries were sequenced as 87-base-pair reads. Regarding the original processing steps: Across the 600 to 700 repertoires, a later analysis counted tens of millions of unique TCR beta chains, roughly 11 million of which were shared by at least two donors. Raw reads were error-corrected and collapsed into unique sequences with a nearest-neighbor algorithm that merged closely related sequences to remove PCR and sequencing errors. V, D and J gene segments were assigned by aligning CDR3 sequences to IMGT reference sequences. Each retained sequence needed at least a six-nucleotide match to both a V gene segment and a J gene segment. Rearrangements were called productive when the CDR3 lacked stop codons and stayed in frame with V and J; all others were non-productive. Following IMGT convention, CDR3 was defined as the stretch from the second conserved V-encoded cysteine up to the conserved J-encoded phenylalanine. The earlier analysis of around 640 of the donors excluded sequences that lacked an unambiguous match to a single V gene segment. An earlier analysis of approximately 590 of the donors classified V segments as functional when productive rearrangements were above 56.7% and as segregating when the standard deviation between donors was above 5%. A statistical classification framework was built to diagnose cytomegalovirus status from the catalog of TCR beta chain sequences. A later analysis assigned V and J genes by comparing TCR nucleotide sequences with IMGT/GENE-DB human TR gene sequences. A later analysis assigned CDR3 sequences and most-parsimonious VDJ recombination scenarios with the TCRdist pipeline. In a later analysis, every TCR beta chain was defined by the combination of its CDR3 amino acid sequence and its V-gene family, and reads without a unique V-gene family were dropped. A later analysis removed 550 to 650 highly shared, low-generation-probability nucleotide sequences to deal with suspected cross-contamination and a sequencing artifact. For each public chain, a later analysis derived a clonal expansion index from normalized ranks of inferred template counts within each repertoire. Generation probabilities in a later analysis came from a VDJ recombination model fitted to out-of-frame rearrangements, and those results were checked against IGoR. In a later analysis, TCR-TCR, TCR-HLA and TCR-CMV co-occurrence was scored with hypergeometric tests, and a repertoire-size bias correction was applied to TCR pairs. False discovery rates were estimated in a later analysis by permuting HLA or CMV assignments 20 times. A later analysis grouped co-occurring TCRs with DBSCAN, adding TCRdist sequence similarity when clustering within HLA-allele-positive subsets. Co-occurrence clustering excluded repertoires with fewer than 30,000 or more than 120,000 public chains, plus five with anomalous nucleotide sharing. Not all clones reach the TCRdb copy of this immuneACCESS table, which keeps in-frame sequences only. Checked studies attribute under half of the gap to unresolved V genes and leave the rest unexplained. V and J calls and clone size are as listed in that table; D and trimming were resolved from the DNA. Across this sample there are about 200,000 clones, with more than 75% seen only once. The top ten clonotypes cover around 1.4% of the sample.

The cohort comprised fewer than 750 healthy bone marrow donors. At the time of sampling, every cohort member was nominally healthy, though immune exposures that went unrecorded were likely present. The donor tested CMV seronegative and was one of the 352 seronegative cohort members. Each donor provided a peripheral blood sample, and peripheral blood mononuclear cells were used for TCR beta sequencing. Genomic DNA extraction from the blood cell samples was performed with the Qiagen DNeasy Blood Extraction Kit. Here is what the overall study found, with its caveats: About 15 rarely observed V segments, including chromosome 9 orphons, were excluded from the earlier analysis of 550 to 700 of the donors because counts were too low. A later genetic analysis associated a missense DCLRE1C variant with V-gene and J-gene trimming of TCR beta chains, and an independent cohort replicated the association. A further reported finding was that TCR beta sequences accurately predicted the HLA-A and HLA-B alleles for most subjects in the first cohort. Cytomegalovirus status was reported to be diagnosed by the classifier with high specificity and sensitivity in both the original and validation cohorts. In a later analysis, HLA-associated TCR beta chains were found to be more clonally expanded and to have lower generation probabilities than equally common non-associated chains. Some IMGT-functional V segments, including TRBV6-2 and TRBV6-3, could not be distinguished by the 87-base-pair reads and were therefore excluded. A cluster of highly shared sequence variants was judged likely to represent a technical artifact of the sequencing pipeline. A total of 150 or so TCR beta chains were listed by the study as associated with cytomegalovirus. According to a later genetic analysis, donors in an Asian-associated ancestry cluster had fewer N-insertions in productive TCRs than the approximately 670-donor mean. In a later analysis, several top co-occurrence clusters were reported to appear linked to parvovirus B19, influenza, CMV and Epstein-Barr virus. Immune exposure information for the cohort was limited to CMV serostatus. At a false discovery rate of 0.05, a later analysis linked 15,000 to 20,000 TCR beta sequences to specific HLA alleles. In a later analysis, most CMV-associated TCR beta chains were found to appear HLA-restricted, with HLA associations seemingly driven largely by CMV exposure. Correlated functional status among segregating V segments might reflect linkage disequilibrium, but an unknown experimental factor could not be ruled out. Because HLA typing was unavailable for some donors at each locus, only the typed subset was used in association tests. Broadly in line with IMGT annotations, most TCR beta V segments showed up in productive rearrangements about 87% or about 30% of the time in an earlier analysis of 450 to 750 of the donors. Across donors, most TCR sequences were observed very rarely, whereas some public TCRs were present in many individuals. In this cohort, only TCR beta chains were sequenced, and detectable features were limited by the absence of alpha or paired-chain data. In vitro tests confirmed that three of the cytomegalovirus-associated TCR beta chains recognize cytomegalovirus antigens. The authors suggested that the approach could potentially be extended to other disease states and immunological phenotypes. In a later analysis, TCR association rates were found to vary across HLA loci, with the most associated TCRs seen for DRB1 alleles and the fewest for HLA-C alleles. Presence/absence analyses assumed roughly uniform sequencing depth across donors, an assumption that may not hold. Strong co-occurrence of HLA alleles, especially DR and DQ, made assigning TCR associations to individual alleles difficult.

Details on this clone: The specificity of this receptor is unknown. No base qualities exist here, and no much larger clone lies one base off it.

The germline V gene specifies SGDLS as CDR1 and YYNGEE as CDR2. V is pruned by 0 bases and J by 8 bases, leaving 4 bases of the junction without a gene match. From its cysteine to its phenylalanine, the CDR3 spans 14 amino acids. The DNA shown is the 42-base CDR3, in frame from base 1. The sequence was obtained from a woman aged 45-59 years in good health and CMV-seronegative. Input material: PBMCs. The chain employs TRBV9 and TRBJ1-2, with TRBD1 identical over 10 junction bases. The CDR3 loop reads CASSVADRGRGYTF. DNA sequence: TGTGCCAGCAGCGTAGCCGACAGGGGGCGAGGCTACACCTTC.